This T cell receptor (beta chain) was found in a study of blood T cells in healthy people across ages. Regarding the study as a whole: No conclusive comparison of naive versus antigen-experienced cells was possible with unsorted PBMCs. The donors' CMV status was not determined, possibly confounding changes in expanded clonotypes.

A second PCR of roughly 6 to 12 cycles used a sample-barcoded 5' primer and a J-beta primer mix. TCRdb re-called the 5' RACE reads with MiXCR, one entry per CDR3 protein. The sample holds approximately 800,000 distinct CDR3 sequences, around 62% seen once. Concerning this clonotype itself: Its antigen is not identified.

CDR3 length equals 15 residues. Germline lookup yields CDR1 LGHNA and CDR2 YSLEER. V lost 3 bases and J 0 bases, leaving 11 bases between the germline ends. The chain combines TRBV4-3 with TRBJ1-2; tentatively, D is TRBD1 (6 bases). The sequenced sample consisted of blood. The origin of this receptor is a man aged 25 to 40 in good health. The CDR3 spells CASSHHRAPNYGYTF. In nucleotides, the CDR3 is TGCGCCAGCAGCCACCACAGGGCCCCTAACTATGGCTACACCTTC.